Listed here are 21 T cell receptor beta chains from one sample, sequenced in a study of cytomegalovirus exposure and HLA in healthy donors. Use of 60 Vbeta and 13 Jbeta primers characterized the PCR. The data were produced by immunoSEQ multiplex PCR, yet TCRdb's version contains in-frame clones alone and is incomplete. The sample lists roughly 150,000 clones; around 80% were seen once. Sequencing input: PBMCs. The receptors come from a boy aged 2 to 9 in good health and CMV-seronegative.

This clone was seen a few times. The chain uses TRBV14 and TRBJ1-1; possibly TRBD1 for D (6 bases). Germline CDR1 SGHDN, CDR2 FVKESK. V lost 4 bases to trimming and J lost 1 base, with 13 bases between them. This CDR3 has 15 amino acids. The CDR3 coding sequence is TGTGCCAGCAGCCTACCAGGGGTGGAGAACACTGAAGCTTTCTTT. Encoded protein: CASSLPGVENTEAFF.

This chain uses TRBV27 with TRBJ2-7, with unresolved D. V gave up 2 bases and J gave up 4 bases, with 15 bases separating them. CDR1 is MNHEY, CDR2 SMNVEV, per germline (reference sequence). The CDR3 extends over 15 amino acids. CDR3 DNA sequence: TGTGCCAGCAGTTTAGCGCCGTCGAGCCAATACGAGCAGTACTTC. Encoded protein: CASSLAPSSQYEQYF.

The chain employs TRBV5-3 and TRBJ1-6; the match to TRBD1 covers 10 bases. TRBV5-3 is treated as an ORF (open reading frame) with a function not yet certain. Trimming cost V 1 base and J 8 bases; bases outside gene matches: 12. The CDR3 runs 18 residues. This CDR3 is CARSLFTDRGLFDSPLHF. The CDR3 nucleotides are TGTGCCAGAAGCTTGTTCACCGACAGGGGGCTTTTCGATTCACCCCTCCACTTT.

The rearrangement links TRBV7-9 to TRBJ2-5; the match to TRBD1 covers 11 bases. From germline, CDR1 is SEHNR and CDR2 FQNEAQ (reference sequence). The junction had 10 bases not matched to a gene; V was cut back by 7 bases and J by 3 bases. The CDR3 totals 16 residues. The CDR3 is CASIFPGTGGEETQYF. CDR3 nucleotide sequence: TGTGCCAGCATCTTCCCCGGGACAGGGGGGGAAGAGACCCAGTACTTC.

The CDR3 sequence is CASGNRVTCQETQYF. CDR3 coding DNA: TGTGCCAGCGGCAACAGGGTAACCTGTCAAGAGACCCAGTACTTC. This rearrangement joins TRBV7-9 to TRBJ2-5, with D possibly matching TRBD1 (6 bases). CDR3 length equals 15 residues. Trimming removed 8 bases at V and 2 bases at J, with 18 bases between. Germline V gene sequence: CDR1 SEHNR, CDR2 FQNEAQ (reference sequence).

This clone was detected only once. The V call is TRBV6-1, the J call TRBJ1-3, with D tentatively TRBD1 (5 bases). Germline V gives CDR1 MNHNS, CDR2 SASEGT. This CDR3 is built from 14 residues. The V end was cut by 4 bases, the J end by 4 bases, with 11 bases between. The CDR3: CASSGETEGNTIYF. CDR3 nucleotides: TGTGCCAGCAGTGGCGAGACAGAGGGAAACACCATATATTTT.

The chain has TRBV6-6 and TRBJ1-2; possibly TRBD1 for D (5 bases). The CDR3 is 15 residues long. Germline V gene lookup returns CDR1 MNHNY and CDR2 SVGAGI (reference sequence). V lost 4 bases and J lost 6, with 18 bases in between. The CDR3 reads CASSCDLGGFHGYTF. CDR3 DNA sequence: TGTGCCAGCAGTTGTGATCTCGGGGGTTTCCATGGCTACACCTTC.

The chain employs TRBV28 and TRBJ1-2, with D perhaps TRBD1 (6 bases). The CDR3 totals 12 residues. Germline V lookup: CDR1 MDHEN, CDR2 SYDVKM. Trimming cost V 6 bases and J 9 bases, with 14 bases left between them. CDR3 sequence: CASSSNRVRYTF. The DNA for the CDR3 is TGTGCCAGCAGCTCTAACAGGGTGCGCTACACCTTC.

The chain recombines TRBV7-2 with TRBJ2-5; perhaps TRBD2 as D (6 bases). V was cut by 6 bases and J by 5 bases, with 16 bases left in between. Looked up from germline, CDR1 is SGHTA and CDR2 is FQGNSA. The CDR3 extends over 14 amino acids. This chain's CDR3 is CASSPPAGGETQYF. CDR3 bases: TGTGCCAGCAGTCCCCCAGCGGGCGGGGAGACCCAGTACTTC. The entire variable domain, with the rest obtained from reference TRBV7-2 and TRBJ2-5, is as follows: GAGVSQSPSNKVTEKGKDVELRCDPISGHTALYWYRQSLGQGLEFLIYFQGNSAPDKSGLPSDRFSAERTGGSVSTLTIQRTQQEDSAVYLCASSPPAGGETQYFGPGTRLLVL.

The chain employs TRBV10-3 and TRBJ2-7, with 11 bases lining up with TRBD1. The CDR3 covers 16 residues. Looked up from germline, CDR1 is ENHRY and CDR2 is SYGVKD. Losses at the gene ends were 8 bases for V and 4 bases for J; bases not matched to a gene: 13. The CDR3: CAIGTQDRGLRYEQYF. The CDR3 nucleotides are TGTGCCATCGGTACCCAGGACAGGGGGCTCCGGTACGAGCAGTACTTC.

The V call is TRBV6-1, the J call TRBJ1-6; 8 bases are shared with TRBD1. Germline CDR1 is MNHNS and CDR2 is SASEGT. V lost 6 bases and J lost 7; bases outside the gene matches: 5. This CDR3 has 14 residues. The CDR3 coding sequence is TGTGCCAGCAGACCAGGGGGCAACAATTCACCCCTCCACTTT. Protein sequence: CASRPGGNNSPLHF.

V usage is TRBV5-1 and J usage is TRBJ1-4; D not certain. With 5 bases removed from V and 7 bases from J, the gap between germline ends came to 9 bases. Germline V gene sequence: CDR1 SGHRS, CDR2 YFSETQ. The length of the CDR3 is 12 residues. The DNA of the CDR3 is TGCGCCAGCAGTTTTCGGGGTGAAAAACTGTTTTTT. Encoded protein: CASSFRGEKLFF. The complete variable domain, with remaining parts taken from reference TRBV5-1 and TRBJ1-4, reads KAGVTQTPRYLIKTRGQQVTLSCSPISGHRSVSWYQQTPGQGLQFLFEYFSETQRNKGNFPGRFSGRQFSNSRSEMNVSTLELGDSALYLCASSFRGEKLFFGSGTQLSVL.

The rearrangement joins TRBV6-5 to TRBJ1-1; D is uncertain. The CDR3 runs 11 residues. Germline CDR1 MNHEY, CDR2 SVGAGI. V dropped 5 bases and J dropped 7 bases, with 8 bases sitting between them. CDR3 nucleotide sequence: TGTGCCAGCAGTGAAGAGGGTGAAGCTTTCTTT. Protein: CASSEEGEAFF.

This clone has just a few counts. This chain connects TRBV12-5 to TRBJ2-3; tentative D call: TRBD1 (5 bases). Germline values: CDR1 LGHNT, CDR2 FRNRAP. V shed 10 bases and J shed 2 bases, with 10 bases lying between them. This CDR3 comprises 12 residues. As DNA, the CDR3 is TGTGCTACGGACAAATTCACAGATACGCAGTATTTT. Amino acids: CATDKFTDTQYF.

This rearrangement joins TRBV9 to TRBJ2-1; the D gene is possibly TRBD2 (5 bases). Germline V CDR1 and CDR2: SGDLS, YYNGEE. Trimming removed 0 bases at V and 5 bases at J, with 12 bases between. The CDR3 loop spans 15 amino acids. This CDR3 reads CASSVVSGLHNEQFF. DNA for the CDR3: TGTGCCAGCAGCGTAGTGAGCGGATTACACAATGAGCAGTTCTTC.

The chain is built from TRBV4-2 and TRBJ2-1; 8 positions agree with TRBD2. The CDR3 totals 17 residues. Trimming took 0 bases from V and 7 from J; bases not matched to a gene: 11. From germline, CDR1 is LGHNA and CDR2 YNFKEQ. CDR3 amino acids: CASSQDDPAGVQNEQFF. As DNA, the CDR3 is TGTGCCAGCAGCCAAGATGACCCAGCGGGAGTACAGAATGAGCAGTTCTTC.

J is TRBJ2-1 and V is TRBV6-5; D is possibly TRBD2 (6 bases). The CDR3 spans 15 residues. Germline CDR1 is MNHEY and CDR2 is SVGAGI. V lost 2 bases, J lost 6 bases, and 14 bases lay in between. The CDR3: CASSYGTPRTNEQFF. CDR3 DNA: TGTGCCAGCAGTTACGGGACTCCCAGAACCAATGAGCAGTTCTTC.

This chain uses TRBV9 with TRBJ2-7; 7 bases map to TRBD1. This CDR3 region has 15 residues. The junction had 9 bases not matched to a gene; V was cut back by 4 bases and J by 2 bases. Germline V lookup: CDR1 SGDLS, CDR2 YYNGEE. The CDR3 DNA reads as TGTGCCAGCAGCCCCGGGACAGACGTCACCTACGAGCAGTACTTC. The encoded protein is CASSPGTDVTYEQYF.

The chain is built from TRBV9 and TRBJ2-7; TRBD1 might be the D (6 bases). Germline assignment: CDR1 SGDLS and CDR2 YYNGEE. The CDR3 is 15 residues long. The V gene lost 3 bases and the J gene lost 10 bases, with 23 bases spanning the gap. The CDR3 DNA reads as TGTGCCAGCAGCGGAACAGGAAAGGATTTGGGACAACAGTACTTC. Translation gives CASSGTGKDLGQQYF.

The chain recombines TRBV7-9 with TRBJ1-5, with D hard to call. Germline values: CDR1 SEHNR, CDR2 FQNEAQ (reference sequence). The CDR3 totals 17 residues. V was cut by 5 bases and J by 11 bases, with 28 bases left in between. The CDR3 nucleotides read TGTGCCAGCAGCAGAGACCCCGGGATACCAGGCGCCCTGGCCCAGCATTTT. It encodes CASSRDPGIPGALAQHF.

The genes are TRBV6-5 and TRBJ2-7, with TRBD2 matching over 9 bases. CDR1 and CDR2 from the germline V gene are MNHEY and SVGAGI. The junction had 6 bases not matched to a gene; V was cut back by 2 bases and J by 4 bases. CDR3 length: 15 amino acids. The CDR3 protein is CASSYDSGSAYEQYF. CDR3 in DNA: TGTGCCAGCAGTTACGATAGCGGGAGCGCTTACGAGCAGTACTTC.